This TCR beta chain emerged from a study of T cells in Graves' hyperthyroidism and ophthalmopathy. V shed 7 bases and J shed 1 base, with 17 bases lying between them. This CDR3 contains 15 residues. Germline loops: CDR1 MNHNS, CDR2 SASEGT. General study findings and limits: The model forecast ophthalmopathy, anticipating it by a median around 6.5 months before onset. Appearing also in blood were most of the thyroid clonotypes expanded above 0.001.

A word on this clonotype: Its antigen is not known.

Amplification of TCR beta CDR3 regions used RNA as the template. HTBI primers drove first-round RT-PCR of the TCR CDR3. TCRdb re-analysed the multiplex PCR reads in MiXCR, keeping a single row per CDR3 protein. The sample holds under 300,000 distinct CDR3 sequences, about 20% seen once. Uncontrolled infection, other autoimmune disease, pregnancy or lactation led to exclusion. The sequencing sample was made of blood. The TCR sequence derives from a man under 40 with Graves' ophthalmopathy. The chain joins TRBV6-1 to TRBJ2-7, with D possibly TRBD2 on 6 matching bases. The CDR3, as DNA: TGTGCCAGCAATAACGACCGCGGGGCTTCCTACGAGCAGTACTTC. It codes for CASNNDRGASYEQYF.